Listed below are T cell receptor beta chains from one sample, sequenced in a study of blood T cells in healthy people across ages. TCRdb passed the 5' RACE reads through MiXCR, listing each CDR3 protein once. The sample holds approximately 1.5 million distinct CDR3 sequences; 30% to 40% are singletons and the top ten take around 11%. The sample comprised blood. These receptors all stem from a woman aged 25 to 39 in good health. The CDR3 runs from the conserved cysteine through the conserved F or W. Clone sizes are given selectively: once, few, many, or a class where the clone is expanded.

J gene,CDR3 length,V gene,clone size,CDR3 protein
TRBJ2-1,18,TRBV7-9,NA,CASSLAKWDNLPYNEQFF
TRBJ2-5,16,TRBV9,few,CASSPNPGGSQETQYF
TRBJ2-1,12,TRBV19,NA,CASSSMGSEQFF
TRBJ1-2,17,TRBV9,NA,CASSVGGQGLGDYGYTF
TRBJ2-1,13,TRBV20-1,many,CSAGPQRGNEQFF
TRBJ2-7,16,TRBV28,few,CASSSPGRDASDEQYF
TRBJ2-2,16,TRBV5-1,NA,CASSLDVAGLTGELFF
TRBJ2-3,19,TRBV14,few,CASSQDLTSGGASTDTQYF
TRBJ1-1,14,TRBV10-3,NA,CAISESGQTIEAFF
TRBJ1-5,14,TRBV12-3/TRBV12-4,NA,CASSQNRSNQPQHF
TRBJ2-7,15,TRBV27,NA,CASSAGGDGPYEQYF
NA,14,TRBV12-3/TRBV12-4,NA,CASSPSGGANEQYF
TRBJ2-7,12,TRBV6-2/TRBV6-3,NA,CASNDEAYEQYF
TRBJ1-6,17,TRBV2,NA,CASSGTGVDRGNSPLHF
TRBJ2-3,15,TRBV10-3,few,CATRLAGEGTDTQYF
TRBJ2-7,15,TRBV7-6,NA,CASSPYGQESYEQYF
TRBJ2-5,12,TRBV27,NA,CASKSEEGTQYF
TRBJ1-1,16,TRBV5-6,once,CASSLVTGGKGTEAFF
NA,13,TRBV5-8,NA,CASSPRLGGTQYF
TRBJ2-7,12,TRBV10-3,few,CAISEGPDEQYF
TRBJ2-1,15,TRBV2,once,CASSDGSVSYNEQFF
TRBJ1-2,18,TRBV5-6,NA,CAGSRASGTGGKDYGYTF